This entry describes one T cell receptor (beta chain). The data were taken from a study of blood T cell repertoires in COVID-19. Generated by immunoSEQ multiplex PCR, the TCRdb table keeps only in-frame clones and is missing some. The table records a few hundred thousand clones, 60% to 85% of them present only once. Germline CDR1 and CDR2: LGHNT and FRNRAP. The ends lost 5 bases at V and 3 bases at J; junction bases unmatched: 8. The CDR3 runs 15 residues. The sequenced material came from peripheral blood. The source is a woman in her seventies with acute or convalescent COVID-19. V usage is TRBV12-5 and J usage is TRBJ1-1; 8 nucleotides agree with TRBD1. CDR3 protein: CASGTPTGEDTEAFF. The CDR3 coding sequence is TGTGCTAGTGGTACACCGACAGGGGAGGACACTGAAGCTTTCTTT. The variable domain in full, completed from reference TRBV12-5 and TRBJ1-1, reads DARVTQTPRHKVTEMGQEVTMRCQPILGHNTVFWYRQTMMQGLELLAYFRNRAPLDDSGMPKDRFSAEMPDATLATLKIQPSEPRDSAVYFCASGTPTGEDTEAFFGQGTRLTVV.